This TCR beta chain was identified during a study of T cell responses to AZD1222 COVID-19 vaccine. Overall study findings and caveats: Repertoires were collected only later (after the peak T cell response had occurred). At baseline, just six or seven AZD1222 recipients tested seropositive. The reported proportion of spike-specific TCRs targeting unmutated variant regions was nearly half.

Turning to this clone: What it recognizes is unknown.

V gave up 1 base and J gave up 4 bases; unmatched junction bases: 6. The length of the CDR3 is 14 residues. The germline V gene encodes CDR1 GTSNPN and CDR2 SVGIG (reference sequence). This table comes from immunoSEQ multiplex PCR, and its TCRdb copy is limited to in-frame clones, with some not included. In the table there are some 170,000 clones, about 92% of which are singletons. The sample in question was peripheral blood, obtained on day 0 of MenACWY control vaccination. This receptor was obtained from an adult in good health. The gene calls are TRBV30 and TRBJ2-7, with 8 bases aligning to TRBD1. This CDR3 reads CAWSEQGALYEQYF. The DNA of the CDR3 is TGTGCCTGGAGTGAGCAGGGGGCTCTTTACGAGCAGTACTTC. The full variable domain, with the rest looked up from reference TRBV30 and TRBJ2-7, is SQTIHQWPATLVQPVGSPLSLECTVEGTSNPNLYWYRQAAGRGLQLLFYSVGIGQISSEVPQNLSASRPQDRQFILSSKKLLLSDSGFYLCAWSEQGALYEQYFGPGTRLTVT.